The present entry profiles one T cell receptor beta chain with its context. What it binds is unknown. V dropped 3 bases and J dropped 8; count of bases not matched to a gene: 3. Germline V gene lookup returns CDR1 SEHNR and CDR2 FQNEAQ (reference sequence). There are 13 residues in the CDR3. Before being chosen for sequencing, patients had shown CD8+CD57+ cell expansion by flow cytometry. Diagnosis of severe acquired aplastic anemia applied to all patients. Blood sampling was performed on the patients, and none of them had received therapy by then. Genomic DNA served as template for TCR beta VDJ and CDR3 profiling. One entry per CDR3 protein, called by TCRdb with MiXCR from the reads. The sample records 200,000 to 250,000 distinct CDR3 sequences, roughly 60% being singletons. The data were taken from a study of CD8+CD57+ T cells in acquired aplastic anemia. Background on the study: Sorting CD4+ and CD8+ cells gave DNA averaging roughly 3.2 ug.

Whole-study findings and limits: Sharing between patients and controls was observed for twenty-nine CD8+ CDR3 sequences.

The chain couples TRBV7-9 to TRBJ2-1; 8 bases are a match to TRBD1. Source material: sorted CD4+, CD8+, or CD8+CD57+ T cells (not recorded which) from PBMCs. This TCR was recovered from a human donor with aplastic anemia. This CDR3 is CASSLTGEDEQFF. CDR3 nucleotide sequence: TGTGCCAGCAGCTTGACAGGGGAGGATGAGCAGTTCTTC.